Included here is one TCR beta chain sequence, with context. The target antigen is unknown. The data stem from a study of shared clonotypes between healthy human individuals. Study summary: Per-donor plates numbered three CD4 naive, three CD4 memory, two CD8 naive and one CD8 memory. Study results and limitations: The naive CD4 repertoires of a handful of donors were compared, and approximately 4.5% of clonotypes were shared.

TCRdb's copy holds only in-frame clones and misses some; the assay was immunoSEQ multiplex PCR. The data show some 500,000 clones, roughly 95% seen once. CDR3 length equals 16 residues. Per the germline V gene, CDR1 is MDHEN and CDR2 is SYDVKM. With 4 bases removed from V and 0 bases from J, the gap between germline ends came to 12 bases. This receptor was identified in a woman in her twenties or thirties in good health. The sequencing sample was made of naive CD4+ T cells sorted from blood. Subset in this sample: CD45RA+ positively selected. The chain combines TRBV28 with TRBJ1-4, with D possibly TRBD1 on 5 matching bases. CDR3 sequence reads: CASSSQGLSTNEKLFF. CDR3 DNA sequence: TGTGCCAGCAGTTCGCAGGGATTGTCAACTAATGAAAAACTGTTTTTT.